This is a list of T cell receptor beta chains from one sample in a study of Graves' ophthalmopathy and Graves' hyperthyroidism. TCRdb processed the multiplex PCR reads anew with MiXCR; each CDR3 protein has one entry. The sample has about 500,000 distinct CDR3 sequences, roughly 39% seen once; the top ten hold roughly 4.5%. Material: peripheral blood or thyroid tissue (not recorded which). All receptors come from an adult man with Graves' hyperthyroidism. The CDR3 runs from the conserved cysteine through the conserved F or W. The D gene is left open where the match is weak. Rows may omit the clone size; those that give it use once, few, many or a size class.

size	V	J	D	DNA	CDR3
.	TRBV30	TRBJ1-1	.	TGTGCCTGGGGACGACTCGACACTGAAGCTTTCTTT	CAWGRLDTEAFF
many	TRBV5-1	TRBJ2-5	.	TGCGCCAGCAGCTTGTCTAATAGGGAGACCCAGTACTTC	CASSLSNRETQYF
.	TRBV6-5	TRBJ1-5	.	TGTGCCAGCAGTCCCGGGGAGGGGTTGGTCCCCCAGCATTTT	CASSPGEGLVPQHF
many	TRBV29-1	TRBJ1-5	.	TGCAGCGTCGGGGGGCTCGGCAATCAGCCCCAGCATTTT	CSVGGLGNQPQHF
.	TRBV6-1	TRBJ1-5	.	TGTGCCAGCCTACTTAACGATCAGCCCCAGCATTTT	CASLLNDQPQHF
many	TRBV7-8	TRBJ1-2	.	TGTGCCAGCAGCGGCCGGGACTATGGCTACACCTTC	CASSGRDYGYTF
many	TRBV9	TRBJ1-1	.	TGTGCCAGCAGCGTAGAGGCCATGAACACTGAAGCTTTCTTT	CASSVEAMNTEAFF
.	TRBV7-2	TRBJ1-3	.	TGTGCCAGCTCACCAGAAGGCTATGGGAACACCATATATTTT	CASSPEGYGNTIYF
.	TRBV6-1	TRBJ1-4	.	TGTGCCAGCAGTTCAGAGGCAGGTGCAACTAATGAAAAACTGTTTTTT	CASSSEAGATNEKLFF
.	TRBV10-1	TRBJ2-7	TRBD1	TGCGCCTGCAGTGAAGGACAGGGTAGTTACGAGCAGTACTTC	CACSEGQGSYEQYF
.	TRBV15	TRBJ1-4	.	TGTGCCACCAGCGGTGAAGCGGGGACATTCGGTGAAAAACTGTTTTTT	CATSGEAGTFGEKLFF
many	TRBV19	TRBJ1-5	TRBD1	TGTGCCAGTACCGACAGGGCCAATCAGCCCCAGCATTTT	CASTDRANQPQHF
many	TRBV6-6	TRBJ2-7	.	TGTGCCAGCAGTTCTAGGGTGTCCCGCTACGAGCAGTACTTC	CASSSRVSRYEQYF
.	TRBV28	TRBJ1-2	.	TGTGCCAGCAGTACACAGGAGGACTATGGCTACACCTTC	CASSTQEDYGYTF
many	TRBV10-3	TRBJ2-1	.	TGTGCCATCAGTGAGTCAGAGGGCGGGGAGCAGTTCTTC	CAISESEGGEQFF
many	TRBV4-2	TRBJ2-7	.	TGTGCCAGCAGCCAAGCATCGACAGGTGTTTGGTACGAGCAGTACTTC	CASSQASTGVWYEQYF
.	TRBV7-9	TRBJ2-7	TRBD2	TGTGCCAGCAGCGCCGCCGGGACTAGCGACGAGCAGTACTTC	CASSAAGTSDEQYF
few	TRBV15	TRBJ2-5	TRBD1	TGTGCCACCAGCAGGACAGGGGGCTTGGAGACCCAGTACTTC	CATSRTGGLETQYF
many	TRBV7-9	TRBJ2-7	.	TGTGCCAGCAGCTCAGGGGGGGACAGGTCGTACGAGCAGTACTTC	CASSSGGDRSYEQYF
many	TRBV10-3	TRBJ1-2	.	TGTGCCATCAGTGAGTCCAAGGGGGTCTATGGCTACACCTTC	CAISESKGVYGYTF
.	TRBV20-1	TRBJ2-7	TRBD2	TGCAGTGCTTCCCCCAGGACTAGCGGCACCGGGGAGCAGTACTTC	CSASPRTSGTGEQYF
many	TRBV19	TRBJ2-7	TRBD1	TGTGCCAGTAGTAGACCGGGACAGGGGGTATACGAGCAGTACTTC	CASSRPGQGVYEQYF
.	TRBV24-1	TRBJ2-7	TRBD2	TGTGCCACCAGTGACTGGACTAGCGGGAACGAGCAGTACTTC	CATSDWTSGNEQYF
.	TRBV7-2	TRBJ2-1	TRBD1	TGTGCCAGCAGCCGTCCGGGACAGGGCCTGAATGAGCAGTTCTTC	CASSRPGQGLNEQFF
.	TRBV5-6	TRBJ1-2	.	TGTGCCAGCAGCTTGGAGTCCCTTCTCGGCTACACCTTC	CASSLESLLGYTF
few	TRBV7-6	TRBJ2-3	.	TGTGCCAGCAGCTTAAGGCAGGCTAGCACAGATACGCAGTATTTT	CASSLRQASTDTQYF
many	TRBV20-1	TRBJ2-7	TRBD2	TGCAGTGCTAGAGATCCTAACCAGCGGGGCTACGAGCAGTACTTC	CSARDPNQRGYEQYF
many	TRBV19	TRBJ1-3	.	TGTGCCAGTAGAGGGGTAATGGACACCATATATTTT	CASRGVMDTIYF
.	TRBV7-9	TRBJ2-7	TRBD2	TGTGCCAGCAGCCCGGGCGGGAGGGCCCCATGGGAGGAGCAGTACTTC	CASSPGGRAPWEEQYF
once	TRBV29-1	TRBJ1-2	.	TGCAGCGTTGATCAGCGGGAGACGTATGGCTACACCTTC	CSVDQRETYGYTF
many	TRBV7-9	TRBJ1-5	.	TGTGCCAGCGGGGAAGAGGGTAGCAATCAGCCCCAGCATTTT	CASGEEGSNQPQHF
.	TRBV19	TRBJ1-2	.	TGTGCCAGTAGTATCCGAGTCTATGGCTACACCTTC	CASSIRVYGYTF
many	TRBV25-1	TRBJ1-6	.	TGTGCCAGCAGTGACAGATATGGACCCCTCCACTTT	CASSDRYGPLHF
.	TRBV9	TRBJ2-7	.	TGTGCCAGCAGGCGAGTTCCCCGGCACAATGAGCAGTACTTC	CASRRVPRHNEQYF
many	TRBV14	TRBJ1-1	.	TGTGCCAGCAGCTCTGTCGGAGAAGCTTTCTTT	CASSSVGEAFF
many	TRBV20-1	TRBJ1-2	.	TGCAGTGCTAGAGATCAGAATAACTATGGCTACACCTTC	CSARDQNNYGYTF